This T cell receptor beta chain was sequenced for a study of OX40 agonist ivuxolimab in advanced cancers. Study results and caveats: Relative to CD4+ cells, CD8+ T cells on average had more expanded clones.

The repertoire was sequenced with immunoSEQ multiplex PCR; TCRdb's copy has only in-frame clones and lacks some. The sample comprises roughly 100,000 clones, about nine tenths of which are singletons, and over 0.3% rests with the top ten. Comments on this clone: The antigen is unknown.

CDR1 and CDR2 from the germline V gene are SGHTA and FQGNSA. The CDR3 consists of 15 residues. Deletions cut 5 bases from V and 0 bases from J, with 11 bases between. The rearrangement joins TRBV7-2 to TRBJ1-3; D uncertain. This sequence originates from an adult with an advanced solid tumor such as melanoma, head and neck, liver or kidney cancer. This specimen consisted of CD4+ or CD8+ T cells sorted from blood, obtained in a trial of the OX40 agonist ivuxolimab. This CDR3 reads CASSPRGDSGNTIYF. CDR3 nucleotide sequence: TGTGCCAGCAGCCCCCGCGGGGACTCTGGAAACACCATATATTTT.